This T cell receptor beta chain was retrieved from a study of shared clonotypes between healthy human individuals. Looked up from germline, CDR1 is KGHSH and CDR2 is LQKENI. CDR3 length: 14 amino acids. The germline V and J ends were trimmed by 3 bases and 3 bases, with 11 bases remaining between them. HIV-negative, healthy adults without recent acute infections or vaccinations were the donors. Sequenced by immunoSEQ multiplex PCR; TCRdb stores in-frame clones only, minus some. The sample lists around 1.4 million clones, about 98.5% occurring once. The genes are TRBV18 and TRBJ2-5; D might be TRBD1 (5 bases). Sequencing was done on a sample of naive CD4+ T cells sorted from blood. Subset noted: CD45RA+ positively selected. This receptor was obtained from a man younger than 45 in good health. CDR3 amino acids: CASSPVSQEETQYF. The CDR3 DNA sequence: TGTGCCAGCTCACCTGTCTCACAGGAAGAGACCCAGTACTTC.